The 20 T cell receptor beta chains in this list originate from one sample, sequenced in a study of blood T cell repertoires in COVID-19. Only in-frame clones appear in the TCRdb table, and some are missing; sequencing was by immunoSEQ multiplex PCR. Of tens of thousands of clones listed, 75% to 90% are singletons. Sequenced material: peripheral blood. These receptors were obtained from a man in his forties or fifties with acute or convalescent COVID-19.

V is TRBV28 and J is TRBJ2-3; the D gene is possibly TRBD1 (5 bases). CDR1 is MDHEN and CDR2 is SYDVKM in the germline V gene. The CDR3 covers 15 residues. V was trimmed by 2 bases and J by 0 bases, leaving 9 bases between them. The CDR3 reads CASSLPQGSTDTQYF. The CDR3 region has the DNA TGTGCCAGCAGTTTACCTCAGGGTAGCACAGATACGCAGTATTTT.

The chain combines TRBV9 with TRBJ2-5; TRBD2 might be the D (5 bases). Trimming pared 0 bases from V and 0 bases from J, leaving 12 bases between. CDR3 length: 16 residues. Germline V gene lookup returns CDR1 SGDLS and CDR2 YYNGEE. In DNA form, the CDR3 reads TGTGCCAGCAGCGTAGGCCGGGGTTCATACCAAGAGACCCAGTACTTC. Amino acid sequence: CASSVGRGSYQETQYF.

V gene TRBV2 combines with J gene TRBJ1-4; D is unresolved. The V end was cut by 7 bases, the J end by 7 bases, with 16 bases between. The CDR3 sequence is 14 residues long. Germline V lookup: CDR1 SNHLY, CDR2 FYNNEI. CDR3 nucleotide sequence: TGTGCCAGCAAGCGGGGAGTCTTGAGTGAAAAACTGTTTTTT. Translating it yields CASKRGVLSEKLFF.

The genes are TRBV6-1 and TRBJ2-7; D gene uncertain. This CDR3 region has 15 residues. The ends were cut back, 0 bases at V and 3 bases at J, with 12 bases in the middle. Germline V lookup: CDR1 MNHNS, CDR2 SASEGT. The chain's CDR3 is CASSEATQSFYEQYV. The CDR3, as DNA: TGTGCCAGCAGTGAAGCCACCCAGTCCTTCTACGAGCAGTACGTC.

The chain carries TRBV5-1 and TRBJ2-5; 8 bases fit TRBD2. There are 14 residues in the CDR3. Germline values: CDR1 SGHRS, CDR2 YFSETQ. Losses at the gene ends were 1 base for V and 4 bases for J; bases not matched to a gene: 3. DNA for the CDR3: TGCGCCAGCAGCTTGTACCGGGGGGGAGAGACCCAGTACTTC. Encoded protein: CASSLYRGGETQYF.

The sample holds a few counts of this clone. The chain has TRBV6-5 and TRBJ2-7; TRBD1 matches 7 bases. The CDR3 sequence is 14 residues long. CDR1 is MNHEY, CDR2 SVGAGI, per germline. The J segment lost 2 bases and the V segment lost 5 bases, leaving 6 bases of the junction unmatched. The CDR3 here is CASSPGTEPYEQYF. The CDR3 DNA is TGTGCCAGCAGTCCCGGGACAGAACCCTACGAGCAGTACTTC.

This clone has a handful of counts. The chain links TRBV7-2 to TRBJ2-3, with TRBD2 matching 15 bases. The V gene's germline CDR1 is SGHTA and CDR2 FQGNSA. V lost 5 bases, J lost 7 bases, and 10 bases stayed unmatched. The CDR3 is 17 residues long. The CDR3 region has the DNA TGTGCCAGCAGCCTGGGACTAGCGGGAGGCCCCAGGTATACGCAGTATTTT. Its translation is CASSLGLAGGPRYTQYF.

This clone was detected a few times. The V gene is TRBV5-1, the J gene TRBJ1-4, with 7 bases fitting TRBD1. With V trimmed by 4 bases and J by 3 bases, 6 bases remained unmatched. The CDR3 has 15 residues. Per the germline V gene, CDR1 is SGHRS and CDR2 is YFSETQ. CDR3 in DNA: TGCGCCAGCAGCAACACAGGGGACCCTAATGAAAAACTGTTTTTT. Protein: CASSNTGDPNEKLFF.

The chain has TRBV4-3 and TRBJ1-4; the D gene is possibly TRBD1 (5 bases). The CDR3 is made up of 17 amino acids. V lost 2 bases and J lost 3, with 16 bases in between. Germline CDR1 and CDR2: LGHNA and YSLEER. CDR3 sequence: CASSQNPHGGANEKLFF. In nucleotides, the CDR3 is TGCGCCAGCAGCCAAAATCCCCACGGGGGAGCTAATGAAAAACTGTTTTTT.

The CDR3 bases are TGTGCCAGCAGCCCGACAGGGGGCGTCTCCGAGCAGTACTTC. It is translated as CASSPTGGVSEQYF. The gene calls are TRBV3-1 (or the pseudogene TRBV3-2) and TRBJ2-7; TRBD1 matches at 10 bases. This CDR3 has 14 amino acids. The J segment lost 6 bases and the V segment lost 4 bases, leaving 6 bases of the junction unmatched. CDR1 LGHDT and CDR2 YNNKEL come from the germline V gene (reference sequence).

The V and J genes are TRBV29-1 and TRBJ2-5; a possible D gene is TRBD1 (6 bases). Germline V gene sequence: CDR1 SQVTM, CDR2 ANQGSEA. Trimming removed 3 bases from V and 3 bases from J, with 8 bases in between. This CDR3 region has 12 residues. CDR3 sequence reads: CSVDHREETQYF. The CDR3, as DNA: TGCAGCGTTGATCACAGGGAAGAGACCCAGTACTTC.

The chain joins TRBV6-5 to TRBJ2-7, with 10 positions matching TRBD1. This CDR3 spans 15 amino acids. Germline V gene sequence: CDR1 MNHEY, CDR2 SVGAGI. J gave up 5 bases and V 2 bases, and 6 bases lay outside the gene matches. The CDR3 DNA follows: TGTGCCAGCAGTTACGGCGGGACAGGGGTGGACGAGCAGTACTTC. This translates into CASSYGGTGVDEQYF.

The genes are TRBV24-1 and TRBJ2-3, with 7 bases identical to TRBD1. This CDR3 comprises 13 residues. Losses at the gene ends were 10 bases for V and 4 bases for J; bases not matched to a gene: 7. Germline V gene sequence: CDR1 KGHDR, CDR2 SFDVKD. The CDR3 spells CATEGQSSDTQYF. CDR3 nucleotides: TGTGCCACAGAGGGACAGTCCTCAGATACGCAGTATTTT.

The chain recombines TRBV29-1 with TRBJ2-2; possible D gene TRBD1, 6 bases. The CDR3 consists of 12 residues. CDR1 is SQVTM, CDR2 ANQGSEA, per germline. Here the CDR3 reads CREDRETGELFF. The CDR3 DNA sequence: TGCAGGGAGGACAGAGAGACCGGGGAGCTGTTTTTT.

The count of this clone is one. The J gene is TRBJ1-2, the V gene TRBV4-1; 7 bases are a match to TRBD1. The CDR3 totals 16 residues. Germline lookup yields CDR1 MGHRA and CDR2 YSYEKL. V shed 1 base, J shed 4 bases, and the junction held 9 bases outside the gene matches. The CDR3 DNA is TGCGCCAGCAGCCAAGTTTCCGGGACAGAGGGCTATGGCTACACCTTC. Its protein product is CASSQVSGTEGYGYTF.

The chain links TRBV7-9 to TRBJ1-5; 7 bases are shared with TRBD1. This CDR3 is 13 amino acids long. From germline, CDR1 is SEHNR and CDR2 FQNEAQ (reference sequence). V dropped 6 bases and J dropped 5; count of bases not matched to a gene: 4. The chain's CDR3 is CASSFDRDQPQHF. DNA of the CDR3: TGTGCCAGCAGTTTCGACAGGGATCAGCCCCAGCATTTT.

This chain uses TRBV11-2 with TRBJ2-7; 8 bases map to TRBD1. The V segment lost 5 bases and the J segment 2 bases; nucleotides outside the gene matches: 5. This CDR3 is built from 14 residues. CDR1 and CDR2 from the germline V gene are SGHAT and FQNNGV. In DNA, the CDR3 is TGTGCCAGCAGCACCGGGACAGGCACCTACGAGCAGTACGTC. Translating it yields CASSTGTGTYEQYV.

This chain uses TRBV5-1 with TRBJ2-3; D may be TRBD2 (5 bases). Germline CDR1 is SGHRS and CDR2 is YFSETQ. The CDR3 length is 15 residues. Trimming stripped 0 bases from V and 1 base from J, with 9 bases between. The CDR3 protein is CASSLDNSGTDTQYF. In DNA form, the CDR3 reads TGCGCCAGCAGCTTGGATAATAGCGGCACAGATACGCAGTATTTT.

The genes are TRBV29-1 and TRBJ2-2; perhaps TRBD2 as D (6 bases). Germline V gives CDR1 SQVTM, CDR2 ANQGSEA. V dropped 6 bases and J dropped 0 bases, with 11 bases sitting between them. The CDR3 has 14 residues. In DNA, the CDR3 is TGCAGCGTCGCGGGAAAAACGAACACCGGGGAGCTGTTTTTT. This encodes CSVAGKTNTGELFF.

This clone occurred once. The rearrangement joins TRBV7-3 to TRBJ1-2; no clear D gene. Germline CDR1 is SGHTA and CDR2 is FQGTGA. This CDR3 spans 13 amino acids. The V end lost 2 bases, the J end lost 8 bases, and 12 bases lay between the germline ends. The CDR3 DNA sequence: TGTGCCAGCAGCTTAGGTCCGGAGGGCGGCTACACCTTC. Its protein is CASSLGPEGGYTF.